The 11 T cell receptor beta chains in this list originate from one sample, sequenced in a study of blood T cell repertoires in COVID-19 (TCRdb year 2020). Libraries were prepared through the immunoSEQ multiplex PCR assay. TCRdb limited this immuneACCESS table to in-frame rearrangements with V and J called. A share of clones is missing; checked studies link under half to unresolved V genes, and the rest is unexplained. The sample includes 90,000 to 150,000 clones, with less than 75% observed a single time. Of the sample, around 0.9% falls within the top ten clones. Sequencing used peripheral blood. These receptors were collected from a human donor with acute or convalescent COVID-19. The donor label of this sample is uncertain.

This clone has a handful of counts. This rearrangement joins TRBV5-4 to TRBJ1-2, with D possibly being TRBD1 (5 bases). With 3 bases removed from V and 1 base from J, the gap between germline ends came to 13 bases. This CDR3 has 15 residues. Germline CDR1 reads SGHNT; CDR2 reads YYREEE (reference sequence). In nucleotides, the CDR3 is TGTGCCAGCAGCTCTGAAGGGGCTCGTAACTATGGCTACACCTTC. Translating it yields CASSSEGARNYGYTF.

This clone was seen a few times. The chain is built from TRBV11-2 and TRBJ1-1; no definite D call. Trimming stripped 4 bases from V and 1 base from J, with 7 bases between. The germline gives CDR1 SGHAT, CDR2 FQNNGV. The CDR3 sequence is 13 residues long. CDR3 DNA: TGTGCCAGCAGCTACGTTAGGAACACTGAAGCTTTCTTT. It translates to CASSYVRNTEAFF.

V usage is TRBV28 and J usage is TRBJ2-7; possibly TRBD1 for D (5 bases). This CDR3 has 14 residues. V lost 4 bases to trimming and J lost 4 bases, with 14 bases between them. CDR1 is MDHEN and CDR2 is SYDVKM in the germline V gene. The CDR3 loop reads CASSSYPSGYEQYV. Here the CDR3 DNA reads TGTGCCAGCAGTTCCTACCCCTCAGGGTACGAGCAGTACGTC.

The chain joins TRBV6-5 to TRBJ1-6; maybe TRBD1 (5 bases). The V gene's germline CDR1 is MNHEY and CDR2 SVGAGI. The CDR3 spans 14 residues. The V end lost 5 bases, the J end lost 4 bases, and 9 bases lay between the germline ends. The CDR3 DNA is TGTGCCAGCAGTCAGACAGTTTATAATTCACCCCTCCACTTT. This translates into CASSQTVYNSPLHF.

This sequence joins TRBV3-1 (or the pseudogene TRBV3-2) and TRBJ1-5; the match to TRBD1 covers 8 bases. Losses at the gene ends were 0 bases for V and 4 bases for J; bases not matched to a gene: 5. Per the germline V gene, CDR1 is LGHDT and CDR2 is YNNKEL (reference sequence). This CDR3 spans 16 amino acids. The CDR3 sequence is CASSQDGGQGNQPQHF. The CDR3 nucleotides are TGTGCCAGCAGCCAAGATGGCGGACAGGGAAATCAGCCCCAGCATTTT.

The chain recombines TRBV27 with TRBJ2-3, with D possibly being TRBD2 (5 bases). V dropped 4 bases and J dropped 6 bases, with 20 bases sitting between them. This CDR3 comprises 16 residues. The germline V gene encodes CDR1 MNHEY and CDR2 SMNVEV (reference sequence). The CDR3 bases are TGTGCCAGCAGTTCCGCCCGGGGTTCGGGAAGGGATACGCAGTATTTT. It translates to CASSSARGSGRDTQYF.

The rearrangement links TRBV28 to TRBJ1-5; D might be TRBD1 (6 bases). The V and J ends lost 6 bases and 7 bases respectively, with 19 bases between them. The CDR3 length is 15 residues. Germline values: CDR1 MDHEN, CDR2 SYDVKM. CDR3 protein: CASSPINRDEQPQHF. The CDR3 DNA sequence: TGTGCCAGCAGCCCAATCAACAGGGACGAACAGCCCCAGCATTTT.

This clone was counted between two and nine times. The chain combines TRBV6-6 with TRBJ1-4; 9 nucleotides match TRBD1. CDR3 length: 16 residues. With V trimmed by 0 bases and J by 6 bases, 5 bases remained unmatched. Germline CDR1 is MNHNY and CDR2 is SVGAGI (reference sequence). CDR3 bases: TGTGCCAGCAGTTACTCGGGGACAGGGTCTGATGAAAAACTGTTTTTT. It encodes CASSYSGTGSDEKLFF.

This clone has a single count. The chain employs TRBV11-2 and TRBJ1-4; tentatively, D is TRBD1 (5 bases). The germline V and J ends were trimmed by 2 bases and 8 bases, with 12 bases remaining between them. The CDR3 is 14 amino acids. Germline CDR1 and CDR2: SGHAT and FQNNGV. The CDR3 loop is CASSLLREREKLFF. The CDR3 DNA follows: TGTGCCAGCAGCTTACTCAGGGAAAGAGAAAAACTGTTTTTT.

V is TRBV11-2 and J is TRBJ1-4, with D possibly TRBD1 on 6 matching bases. CDR3 size: 15 residues. The germline V and J ends were trimmed by 2 bases and 7 bases, with 14 bases remaining between them. Per germline, CDR1 SGHAT and CDR2 FQNNGV. The CDR3 DNA follows: TGTGCCAGCAGCTTATTAGGGGGAGATCGTGAAAAACTGTTTTTT. Translation: CASSLLGGDREKLFF.

The chain couples TRBV6-5 to TRBJ1-6; 8 bases match TRBD1. Trimming removed 6 bases from V and 10 bases from J; junction bases left unmatched: 8. CDR1 and CDR2 (germline): MNHEY, SVGAGI. This CDR3 has 14 amino acids. The CDR3 reads CASRTTGEGSPLHF. The CDR3 DNA follows: TGTGCCAGCAGGACGACAGGGGAAGGATCACCCCTCCACTTT.